This T cell receptor (beta chain) was recovered during a study of T cell clonotyping in hematopoietic cell transplantation. Study context: Pretransplant recipient samples were taken after cytoreduction.

Indicated time point: recipient sample about 28 days before transplant, after cytoreduction. V lost 4 bases to trimming and J lost 0 bases; unmatched junction nucleotides: 7. Germline V lookup: CDR1 MNHNS, CDR2 SASEGT. This CDR3 spans 17 amino acids. Assay: immunoSEQ multiplex PCR; the TCRdb copy retains only in-frame clones and omits some. The table lists just under 7,500 clones, approximately 90% of them singletons. The source of this sequence is a man aged 60 to 75 with acute myeloid leukemia. Some clones in this sample may be carry-over from other donors' samples. The sample consisted of peripheral blood mononuclear cells, taken before stem cell transplant. V gene TRBV6-1 combines with J gene TRBJ2-5, with 11 bases matching TRBD2. CDR3 loop: CASSAGTSGMYQETQYF. The CDR3 nucleotides read TGTGCCAGCAGTGCCGGGACTAGCGGAATGTACCAAGAGACCCAGTACTTC.